Each of the 24 T cell receptor beta chains below was sequenced from the same sample in a study of glioma-infiltrating T cells after dendritic cell vaccination. Produced via immunoSEQ multiplex PCR; TCRdb's table is partial and in-frame only. The repertoire holds approximately 46,000 clones, around 89% seen once, with 5.3% in the top ten. Specified time point: after dendritic cell vaccination, including at tumor progression/relapse. Sequenced material: blood, taken after dendritic cell vaccination. The receptors here all came from a human donor with glioblastoma.

The J gene is TRBJ2-7, the V gene TRBV28; D not resolved. Germline loops: CDR1 MDHEN, CDR2 SYDVKM. This CDR3 spans 15 amino acids. The V end lost 6 bases, the J end lost 1 base, and 16 bases lay between the germline ends. The CDR3 sequence: CASSPPRVLSYEQYF. The DNA for the CDR3 is TGTGCCAGCAGCCCCCCCCGGGTCCTATCCTACGAGCAGTACTTC. The variable domain in full, completed from reference TRBV28 and TRBJ2-7, reads DVKVTQSSRYLVKRTGEKVFLECVQDMDHENMFWYRQDPGLGLRLIYFSYDVKMKEKGDIPEGYSVSREKKERFSLILESASTNQTSMYLCASSPPRVLSYEQYFGPGTRLTVT.

The J gene is TRBJ2-6, the V gene TRBV27; 13 nucleotides agree with TRBD2. Trimming took 6 bases from V and 0 from J; bases not matched to a gene: 14. The germline gives CDR1 MNHEY, CDR2 SMNVEV (reference sequence). The CDR3 is 21 amino acids. The CDR3 nucleotides read TGTGCCAGCAGCTTAACCAGGACTAGCGGGAGATTTCACTCTGGGGCCAACGTCCTGACTTTC. Protein sequence: CASSLTRTSGRFHSGANVLTF.

The chain has TRBV4-3 and TRBJ1-6, with D perhaps matching TRBD1 (5 bases). Germline V lookup: CDR1 LGHNA, CDR2 YSLEER. The germline V and J ends were trimmed by 0 bases and 4 bases, with 10 bases remaining between them. The CDR3 sequence is 16 residues long. The DNA for the CDR3 is TGCGCCAGCAGCCAAGATCCGACAGTTTATAATTCACCCCTCCACTTT. Amino acids: CASSQDPTVYNSPLHF.

The chain recombines TRBV7-2 with TRBJ2-1; D not certain. This CDR3 has 16 amino acids. Germline CDR1 and CDR2: SGHTA and FQGNSA. The V and J ends lost 1 base and 8 bases respectively, with 18 bases between them. The CDR3 sequence: CASSLGGRGFFDEQFF. The DNA of the CDR3 is TGTGCCAGCAGCTTAGGAGGCAGAGGTTTTTTCGATGAGCAGTTCTTC.

The gene calls are TRBV28 and TRBJ1-2; D is unresolved. The CDR3 has 11 residues. Trimming took 5 bases from V and 8 from J, leaving 9 bases between them. Germline V CDR1 and CDR2: MDHEN, SYDVKM. CDR3 sequence reads: CASSDDWGYTF. The CDR3 DNA reads TGTGCCAGCAGTGACGACTGGGGCTACACCTTC.

The chain recombines TRBV9 with TRBJ2-7; weak D call: TRBD2 (5 bases). This CDR3 comprises 14 residues. The germline CDR1 and CDR2 sequences are SGDLS and YYNGEE. The V end was cut by 0 bases, the J end by 0 bases, with 7 bases between. CDR3 DNA: TGTGCCAGCAGCGTAGGTGCGGGCTCCTACGAGCAGTACTTC. Translating it yields CASSVGAGSYEQYF.

The chain joins TRBV6-1 to TRBJ2-5; 8 bases fit TRBD1. The CDR3 is made up of 16 amino acids. V trimming: 5 bases; J trimming: 1 base; junction bases outside the gene matches: 9. Germline CDR1 MNHNS, CDR2 SASEGT. The DNA of the CDR3 is TGTGCCAGCAGTAAAGACAGGGGCAATATCCAAGAGACCCAGTACTTC. As protein: CASSKDRGNIQETQYF.

This chain joins TRBV30 and TRBJ2-1, with 13 bases lining up with TRBD2. V was clipped by 4 bases and J by 7 bases; unmatched bases: 4. This CDR3 has 14 residues. The V gene's germline CDR1 is GTSNPN and CDR2 SVGIG (reference sequence). In DNA, the CDR3 is TGTGCCTGGAAGGGACTAGCGGGACGGAATGAGCAGTTCTTC. Its protein is CAWKGLAGRNEQFF.

This clone was picked up one time. The V and J genes are TRBV19 and TRBJ2-2; 9 positions match TRBD1. V trimming: 7 bases; J trimming: 5 bases; junction bases outside the gene matches: 11. The CDR3 runs to 16 residues. CDR1 and CDR2 (germline): LNHDA, SQIVND (reference sequence). Here the CDR3 DNA reads TGTGCCAGTACCCGAGGTAGACAGGGGGGGACCGGGGAGCTGTTTTTT. This codes for CASTRGRQGGTGELFF. Full variable domain (remainder filled in from reference TRBV19 and TRBJ2-2): DGGITQSPKYLFRKEGQNVTLSCEQNLNHDAMYWYRQDPGQGLRLIYYSQIVNDFQKGDIAEGYSVSREKKESFPLTVTSAQKNPTAFYLCASTRGRQGGTGELFFGEGSRLTVL.

The chain carries TRBV5-6 and TRBJ1-2; weak D call: TRBD1 (5 bases). V was shortened by 0 bases and J by 7 bases, with 13 bases between the two germline ends. Germline values: CDR1 SGHDT, CDR2 YYEEEE. CDR3 length equals 14 residues. The CDR3 protein is CASSLERGAAGYTF. The CDR3 DNA reads TGTGCCAGCAGCTTGGAGCGGGGCGCGGCTGGCTACACCTTC.

The chain links TRBV11-2 to TRBJ2-5; TRBD2 aligns across 12 bases. Per the germline V gene, CDR1 is SGHAT and CDR2 is FQNNGV. This CDR3 region has 17 residues. Germline trimming cut 4 bases from V and 1 base from J; bases unmatched to any gene: 7. CDR3 amino acids: CASSSGLAGWGQETQYF. CDR3 bases: TGTGCCAGCAGCTCTGGACTAGCGGGGTGGGGCCAAGAGACCCAGTACTTC.

The chain employs TRBV28 and TRBJ2-6; TRBD1 agrees at 7 bases. There are 18 residues in the CDR3. With V trimmed by 5 bases and J by 0 bases, 10 bases remained unmatched. CDR1 and CDR2 (germline): MDHEN, SYDVKM. The CDR3 DNA reads TGTGCCAGCAGTGCCCGGACAGGCACCCGCTCTGGGGCCAACGTCCTGACTTTC. Its protein product is CASSARTGTRSGANVLTF.

The V call is TRBV2, the J call TRBJ2-2; TRBD2 agrees at 7 bases. The CDR3 contains 15 residues. The V and J ends lost 11 bases and 4 bases, in that order; junction bases with no gene match: 13. CDR1 is SNHLY and CDR2 is FYNNEI in the germline V gene. CDR3 loop: CAGSRGSGVTGELFF. The CDR3 bases are TGTGCCGGGTCCCGAGGGAGCGGGGTCACCGGGGAGCTGTTTTTT.

The V call is TRBV18, the J call TRBJ2-2, with 9 bases lining up with TRBD1. V lost 3 bases and J lost 7; bases outside the gene matches: 3. The CDR3 runs 14 residues. The germline V gene encodes CDR1 KGHSH and CDR2 LQKENI. CDR3 DNA sequence: TGTGCCAGCTCACCGGGACAGGGATACGGGGAGCTGTTTTTT. This encodes CASSPGQGYGELFF.

The chain combines TRBV7-6 with TRBJ2-2, with 11 bases lining up with TRBD2. The V segment lost 1 base and the J segment 9 bases; nucleotides outside the gene matches: 10. Germline-derived CDR1 and CDR2 are SGHVS and FNYEAQ. The CDR3 consists of 17 residues. Here the CDR3 DNA reads TGTGCCAGCAGCTTAGTCGGGACTAGCGGAACCATCAGGGAGCTGTTTTTT. This gives the protein CASSLVGTSGTIRELFF.

The chain has TRBV19 and TRBJ2-2; D possibly corresponds to TRBD2 (7 bases). Germline V gene lookup returns CDR1 LNHDA and CDR2 SQIVND (reference sequence). This CDR3 region has 14 residues. With 9 bases removed from V and 5 bases from J, the gap between germline ends came to 16 bases. Here the CDR3 reads CASRLGGTTGELFF. DNA for the CDR3: TGTGCCAGCAGGCTGGGAGGGACAACCGGGGAGCTGTTTTTT.

This clone was observed a few times. The chain combines TRBV4-1 with TRBJ2-7, with 10 bases that match TRBD2. The germline V gene has CDR1 MGHRA and CDR2 YSYEKL. The V segment lost 4 bases and the J segment 1 base; nucleotides outside the gene matches: 4. The CDR3 has 15 amino acids. CDR3 loop: CASSLGLAASYEQYF. The CDR3 DNA is TGCGCCAGCAGCCTCGGACTAGCGGCTTCCTACGAGCAGTACTTC.

Worth noting for this clone: At one end, the junction sequence differs from germline, possibly due to a read error. The chain uses TRBV28 and TRBJ2-7; 8 bases fit TRBD1. The CDR3 totals 14 residues. From germline, CDR1 is MDHEN and CDR2 SYDVKM. The CDR3 DNA is TGTGCCAGCAGTCTATGGACAGGGAGCTACGAGCAGTACTTC. It is translated as CASSLWTGSYEQYF. Combining the CDR3 with reference TRBV28 and TRBJ2-7 gives the whole variable domain DVKVTQSSRYLVKRTGEKVFLECVQDMDHENMFWYRQDPGLGLRLIYFSYDVKMKEKGDIPEGYSVSREKKERFSLILESASTNQTSMYLCASSLWTGSYEQYFGPGTRLTVT.

This clone appeared a few times. The chain couples TRBV14 to TRBJ2-7; D might be TRBD2 (6 bases). CDR1 and CDR2 (germline): SGHDN, FVKESK. Deletions cut 4 bases from V and 4 bases from J, with 17 bases between. The CDR3 totals 15 residues. The CDR3 reads CASSLHGGSLYEQYF. CDR3 DNA: TGTGCCAGCAGCCTCCACGGGGGTTCGCTTTACGAGCAGTACTTC.

The chain uses TRBV7-9 and TRBJ1-2; 7 bases match TRBD1. Looked up from germline, CDR1 is SEHNR and CDR2 is FQNEAQ (reference sequence). This CDR3 region has 14 residues. With V trimmed by 6 bases and J by 8 bases, 12 bases remained unmatched. CDR3 in amino acids: CASRRTGNFPGYTF. CDR3 nucleotides: TGTGCCAGCAGACGGACAGGAAATTTTCCGGGCTACACCTTC.

This clone was found once. The rearrangement uses TRBV5-6 and TRBJ2-3; 9 bases are a match to TRBD2. The CDR3 loop spans 15 amino acids. Germline V gene lookup returns CDR1 SGHDT and CDR2 YYEEEE. Trimming at V came to 0 bases and at J to 4 bases, leaving 3 bases not matched to a gene. CDR3 protein: CASSLGGGGPDTQYF. DNA of the CDR3: TGTGCCAGCAGCTTGGGCGGGGGGGGGCCAGATACGCAGTATTTT.

V usage is TRBV6-1 and J usage is TRBJ1-1; 9 bases line up with TRBD1. This CDR3 is 16 amino acids long. The germline V gene has CDR1 MNHNS and CDR2 SASEGT. Trimming at V came to 4 bases and at J to 1 base, leaving 7 bases not matched to a gene. CDR3 coding DNA: TGTGCCAGCAGTGTATGGACAGGGGTTTCGAACACTGAAGCTTTCTTT. Translating gives CASSVWTGVSNTEAFF.

The gene calls are TRBV4-1 and TRBJ1-1; TRBD1 is a possible D gene (6 bases). Germline values: CDR1 MGHRA, CDR2 YSYEKL. V was shortened by 3 bases and J by 2 bases, with 13 bases between the two germline ends. The CDR3 contains 15 residues. The CDR3 loop is CASSQATGRNTEAFF. The CDR3 DNA reads as TGCGCCAGCAGCCAGGCTACAGGGCGTAACACTGAAGCTTTCTTT.

The genes are TRBV29-1 and TRBJ2-7; TRBD2 agrees at 8 bases. There are 15 residues in the CDR3. V lost 3 bases, J lost 2 bases, and 9 bases stayed unmatched. From germline, CDR1 is SQVTM and CDR2 ANQGSEA. In nucleotides, the CDR3 is TGCAGCGTTGAGGACTCTGGGACTAGTCCCTACGAGCAGTACTTC. It yields the protein CSVEDSGTSPYEQYF.